A selection of T cell receptor beta chains follows, all from one sample in a study of blood T cell repertoires in COVID-19. Profiling relied on immunoSEQ multiplex PCR, and the TCRdb table lists in-frame clones only, not all of them. The sample consists of some 250,000 clones, roughly nine tenths of them appearing once. Specimen: peripheral blood. These TCRs come from a woman aged 30 to 39 with COVID-19, enrolled during active disease. Each CDR3 is given with its conserved first and last residue. The D gene is left open where the match is weak. Some rows have no size entry. The others give once, few or many, or a class for an expanded clone.

j_gene: TRBJ2-1
d_gene: TRBD2
abundance: .
v_gene: TRBV19
CDR3aa: CASSIGLLAGGQFF
CDR3nt: TGTGCCAGTAGTATAGGGTTATTGGCGGGGGGACAGTTCTTC

j_gene: TRBJ2-7
d_gene: .
abundance: .
v_gene: TRBV25-1
CDR3aa: CASSDRGPTYEQYF
CDR3nt: TGTGCCAGCAGTGATCGAGGGCCCACCTACGAGCAGTACTTC

j_gene: TRBJ2-7
d_gene: TRBD2
abundance: .
v_gene: TRBV7-9
CDR3aa: CASCPGGGPYEQYF
CDR3nt: TGTGCCAGCTGCCCCGGGGGGGGGCCCTACGAGCAGTACTTC

j_gene: TRBJ2-1
d_gene: .
abundance: .
v_gene: TRBV5-6
CDR3aa: CASSLGATAIDEQFF
CDR3nt: TGTGCCAGCAGCTTAGGGGCCACTGCGATCGATGAGCAGTTCTTC

j_gene: TRBJ1-1
d_gene: .
abundance: .
v_gene: TRBV18
CDR3aa: CASSPGTLNTEAFF
CDR3nt: TGTGCCAGCTCTCCCGGGACACTGAACACTGAAGCTTTCTTT

j_gene: TRBJ2-7
d_gene: TRBD1
abundance: once
v_gene: TRBV5-1
CDR3aa: CASSLDRGLLYEQYF
CDR3nt: TGCGCCAGCAGCTTGGACAGGGGCCTTCTTTACGAGCAGTACTTC

j_gene: TRBJ1-1
d_gene: .
abundance: .
v_gene: TRBV15
CDR3aa: CATSRDLGDLDTEAFF
CDR3nt: TGTGCCACCAGCAGAGATCTGGGGGACTTAGACACTGAAGCTTTCTTT

j_gene: TRBJ1-2
d_gene: .
abundance: .
v_gene: TRBV5-1
CDR3aa: CASSLVGQRPSNYGYTF
CDR3nt: TGCGCCAGCAGCTTGGTTGGACAGCGCCCCTCTAACTATGGCTACACCTTC

j_gene: TRBJ2-7
d_gene: .
abundance: few
v_gene: TRBV10-3
CDR3aa: CAISEEQGSYEQYF
CDR3nt: TGTGCCATCAGTGAGGAGCAGGGATCCTACGAGCAGTACTTC

j_gene: TRBJ2-7
d_gene: .
abundance: .
v_gene: TRBV28
CDR3aa: CASSLGGGGSYYEQYF
CDR3nt: TGTGCCAGCAGTTTAGGGGGGGGCGGGTCATACTACGAGCAGTACTTC

j_gene: TRBJ2-3
d_gene: .
abundance: .
v_gene: TRBV2
CDR3aa: CASLRDTTDTQYF
CDR3nt: TGTGCCAGTCTCCGGGACACCACAGATACGCAGTATTTT

j_gene: TRBJ2-5
d_gene: TRBD1
abundance: .
v_gene: TRBV7-6
CDR3aa: CASSTGTGYRETQYF
CDR3nt: TGTGCCAGCAGCACCGGGACAGGGTACCGAGAGACCCAGTACTTC

j_gene: TRBJ1-1
d_gene: .
abundance: .
v_gene: TRBV9
CDR3aa: CASSVFIGSAEAFF
CDR3nt: TGTGCCAGCAGCGTATTTATCGGTAGCGCTGAAGCTTTCTTT

j_gene: TRBJ1-1
d_gene: .
abundance: .
v_gene: TRBV29-1
CDR3aa: CSVEDKTRTEAFF
CDR3nt: TGCAGCGTTGAAGATAAGACGAGGACTGAAGCTTTCTTT

j_gene: TRBJ2-7
d_gene: TRBD2
abundance: .
v_gene: TRBV27
CDR3aa: CASSFGTSGGYEQYF
CDR3nt: TGTGCCAGCAGTTTCGGGACTAGCGGGGGGTACGAGCAGTACTTC

j_gene: TRBJ1-2
d_gene: .
abundance: .
v_gene: TRBV2
CDR3aa: CASMEGLGGYGYTF
CDR3nt: TGTGCCAGCATGGAGGGGCTCGGGGGTTATGGCTACACCTTC